This is a list of T cell receptor beta chains from one sample in a study of blood T cell repertoires in COVID-19. Sequencing was performed with immunoSEQ multiplex PCR; in TCRdb, only in-frame clones are kept and a portion is missing. The sample lists just over 300,000 clones; more than 75% were seen once. Sequenced sample: PBMCs or T cells enriched from blood (not recorded which). The receptor set was obtained from a man aged 30 to 45 who had recovered from COVID-19. The conserved cysteine and the conserved F or W are not part of the CDR3 here.

J gene | V gene | CDR3 protein
TRBJ2-7 | TRBV5-6 | ASSLGTGLYEQY
TRBJ1-4 | TRBV18 | ASSPTDMQGVISTNEKLF
TRBJ1-6 | TRBV14 | ASSQYPGQLNSPLH
TRBJ1-3 | TRBV5-4 | ASSPGGVSGNTIY
TRBJ1-1 | TRBV1 | TSSQEPGQMNTEAF
TRBJ2-7 | TRBV4-1 | ASSQGTGAVHEQY
TRBJ2-3 | TRBV12-5 | ASGLVRGFGDTQY
TRBJ1-2 | TRBV19 | ASSMGQGRGYT
TRBJ2-2 | TRBV24-1 | ATSDGTGEIGELF
TRBJ2-7 | TRBV7-7 | ASSPIGAYEQY
TRBJ2-7 | TRBV5-1 | ASSSYRGDQKTYEQY
TRBJ1-1 | TRBV29-1 | SVGQGGTEAF
TRBJ1-4 | TRBV28 | ASSYPRVPNEKLF
TRBJ1-4 | TRBV11-2 | ASSSLRHLATNEKLF
TRBJ2-7 | TRBV2 | ASMRLAEDYEQY
TRBJ2-7 | TRBV7-9 | ASSSGIGTGLSYEQY
TRBJ1-2 | TRBV6-5 | ASSQGQGDYGYT
TRBJ1-5 | TRBV19 | ASSIRGGVDQPQH
TRBJ1-2 | TRBV3-1/TRBV3-2 | ASSPTAYYGYT
TRBJ1-4 | TRBV6-5 | ASSNTKPGNEKLF
TRBJ1-5 | TRBV4-1 | ASSQQTGQGLSQPQH
TRBJ2-3 | TRBV4-2 | ASSGDYARDTQY
TRBJ2-2 | TRBV5-1 | ASNDPGAGDTGELF
TRBJ1-1 | TRBV12-3/TRBV12-4 | ASRYSRDTEAF
TRBJ2-3 | TRBV2 | ASSVRLTLETDTQY
TRBJ1-4 | TRBV4-1 | ASSQDGPNEKLF
TRBJ2-1 | TRBV7-9 | ASSTGTGAIGEQF
TRBJ1-1 | TRBV18 | ASSVGGNTEAF
TRBJ1-2 | TRBV5-5 | ASSLTGTGGYGYT
TRBJ2-4 | TRBV19 | ASSIRGSTSGGILH
TRBJ2-1 | TRBV4-1 | ASSQIPRGGTYNEQF
TRBJ1-6 | TRBV2 | ASSRSRASYNSPLH
TRBJ1-3 | TRBV5-1 | ASSPGQANSGNTIY
TRBJ2-5 | TRBV5-4 | ASSRLQGDETQY
TRBJ2-7 | TRBV28 | ASSLAGQALEQY
TRBJ2-2 | TRBV18 | ASSPTTGETGELF
TRBJ2-6 | TRBV11-3 | ASSLEGAGTAGANVLT
TRBJ2-2 | TRBV5-1 | ASSSTRGANTGELF
TRBJ1-2 | TRBV7-2 | ASSFDSPTAYGYT
TRBJ1-6 | TRBV5-4 | ASSLGPGNSNSPLH
TRBJ2-7 | TRBV6-5 | ASRGTGGTYEQY